This paragraph reports one T cell receptor (beta chain). Its target is not known. This record comes from a study of shared clonotypes between healthy human individuals. Overall study findings and caveats: The generation probabilities recorded for non-shared clonotypes fell below those of clonotypes shared by all four donors. Sharing across four donors was seen in around 5% of naive CD4 clonotypes. Generally, estimated richness proved larger in naive subsets than it did in memory subsets.

Clones were read by immunoSEQ multiplex PCR, and TCRdb kept only the in-frame ones, dropping some. The sample consists of over a million clones, roughly 98% of them appearing once. The receptor was derived from a man under 40 in good health. The sequenced sample consisted of naive CD4+ T cells sorted from blood. Documented subset: CD45RA+ positively selected.

CDR3 nucleotides: TGTGCCAGCAGTGATCTGTGGGCGTCGGAGCCCCAGCATTTT. The encoded protein is CASSDLWASEPQHF. The rearrangement joins TRBV27 to TRBJ1-5; D gene uncertain. V was clipped by 5 bases and J by 8 bases, with 16 bases between them. Germline V gene data show CDR1 as MNHEY and CDR2 as SMNVEV (reference sequence). This CDR3 is 14 amino acids long.